This T cell receptor beta chain was obtained from a study of OX40 agonist ivuxolimab in advanced cancers. Background on the study: Ivuxolimab doses were 0.01, 0.1, 0.3, 1.5, 3 or 10 mg/kg every 2 weeks. Three partial responders included one hepatocellular carcinoma patient and two cutaneous melanoma patients. Overall study findings and caveats: The antigens recognized by the expanded peripheral T cells, that is their antigen specificity, were not determined. With doses of 0.1 to 3.0 mg/kg, CD4+ and CD8+ blood T cells had undergone clonal expansion by week 6.

This clone was seen once. Antigen specificity is unknown. The table came from immunoSEQ multiplex PCR; TCRdb's copy has only in-frame clones and leaves some out. The data contain about 64,000 clones, 85% to 90% of them singletons. This CDR3 is 15 amino acids long. Trimming took off 3 bases at V and 4 bases at J, with 15 bases between the two ends. CDR1 MRHNA and CDR2 SNTAGT come from the germline V gene. V and J are TRBV6-4 and TRBJ2-5; D might be TRBD1 or TRBD2, each matching 6 bases. The material was CD4+ or CD8+ T cells sorted from blood, obtained in a trial of the OX40 agonist ivuxolimab. The TCR originated in an adult with an advanced solid tumor such as melanoma, head and neck, liver or kidney cancer. CDR3 in DNA: TGTGCCAGCAGTGAGACAGGCGGAGGGTTAGAGACCCAGTACTTC. This sequence encodes CASSETGGGLETQYF.